The next 2 T cell receptor beta chains were all read from a single sample in a study of beta chain features in type 1 diabetes. Study outcomes and limitations: Across all four CD4+ subsets, people with type 1 diabetes showed modestly shorter TCRB CDR3s.

Investigators reverse transcribed all isolated RNA, so they sequenced expressed TCRB transcripts. Measured with immunoSEQ multiplex PCR; TCRdb has only the in-frame clones, and not every one. The table lists approximately 600,000 clones, 9.5% to 15% of them singletons. Antigens of these TCRs are unknown. Sample: naive CD4+ T cells from blood. These receptors were obtained from a man aged 25 to 40 with type 1 diabetes.

This clone was detected only a few times. J is TRBJ1-2 and V is TRBV7-8; D is unresolved. The CDR3 sequence is 14 residues long. The V end lost 0 bases, the J end lost 8 bases, and 13 bases lay between the germline ends. Per germline, CDR1 SGHVS and CDR2 FQNEAQ. CDR3 nucleotide sequence: TGTGCCAGCAGCTTAGCGAGAACAGAAGGCGGCTACACCTTC. Residues: CASSLARTEGGYTF.

This clone was observed a handful of times. Other DNA sequences in this specimen translate into the identical CDR3. The J gene is TRBJ1-2, the V gene TRBV9, with D possibly matching TRBD1 (5 bases). Germline V CDR1 and CDR2: SGDLS, YYNGEE. Trimming shortened V by 0 bases and J by 8 bases, and 8 bases separated the two germline ends. CDR3 length: 12 amino acids. The CDR3 is CASSVVRGGYTF. The DNA of the CDR3 is TGTGCCAGCAGCGTAGTTCGGGGCGGCTACACCTTC.